The source of this TCR beta chain is a study of blood T cell repertoires in COVID-19. For the study at large: The origin of the acute and convalescent COVID-19 samples was the United States, Italy and Spain. Nucleic acid was either cDNA or gDNA, and it came from T cells, B-cell-depleted T cells, or PBMCs.

The CDR3 has 13 amino acids. V lost 5 bases, J lost 5 bases, and 12 bases lay in between. In germline, CDR1 is MDHEN, CDR2 SYDVKM. How the authors handled the data: Researchers report that nucleated cell counts were estimated from reference gene primer amplification. Repertoires were generated with immunoSEQ multiplex PCR, while TCRdb's copy carries only in-frame clones and drops some. V, J and clone size were drawn from that table, and D and trimming were deduced from the DNA. The table includes hundreds of thousands of clones, nearly 90% detected once. The chain joins TRBV28 to TRBJ1-2; tentatively, D is TRBD1 (5 bases). The TCR originated in a woman aged 40 to 50 with COVID-19, enrolled during active disease. The sample comprised peripheral blood. In nucleotides, the CDR3 is TGTGCCAGCAGTCAGACAGACCTTTATGGCTACACCTTC. It encodes CASSQTDLYGYTF.